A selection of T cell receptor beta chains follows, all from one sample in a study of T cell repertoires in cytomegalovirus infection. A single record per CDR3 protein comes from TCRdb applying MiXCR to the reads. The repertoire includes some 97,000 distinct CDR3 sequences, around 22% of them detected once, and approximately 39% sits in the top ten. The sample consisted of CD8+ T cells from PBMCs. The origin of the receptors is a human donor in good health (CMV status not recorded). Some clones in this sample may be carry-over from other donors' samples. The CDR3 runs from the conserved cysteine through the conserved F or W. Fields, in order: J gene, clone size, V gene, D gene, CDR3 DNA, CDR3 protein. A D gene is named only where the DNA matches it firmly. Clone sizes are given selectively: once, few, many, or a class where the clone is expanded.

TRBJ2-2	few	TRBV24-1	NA	TGTGCCTCCTGTTTTGGCACCGGGGAGCTGTTTTTT	CASCFGTGELFF
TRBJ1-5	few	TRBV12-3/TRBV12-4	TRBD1	TGTGCCAGCAGTTACAAAGGACAGGGGCAGCATTTT	CASSYKGQGQHF
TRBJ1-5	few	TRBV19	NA	TGTGCCAGTAGTATAGTCGACAGTCTGAACCAGCCCCAGCATTTT	CASSIVDSLNQPQHF
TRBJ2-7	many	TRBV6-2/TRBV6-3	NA	TGTGCCAGCAGTTACGGGCCTCCCTCCTACGAGCAGTACTTC	CASSYGPPSYEQYF
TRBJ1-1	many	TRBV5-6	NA	TGTGCCAGCAGCTTGGCGGGGGGGGCAGGCACTGAAGCTTTCTTT	CASSLAGGAGTEAFF
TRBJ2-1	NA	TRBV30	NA	TGTGCCTGGACCCGGGGCAGGGTCAATGAGCAGTTCTTC	CAWTRGRVNEQFF
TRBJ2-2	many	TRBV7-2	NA	TGTGCCAGCAGCTTAGAAGGACCCCGCACCGGGGAGCTGTTTTTT	CASSLEGPRTGELFF
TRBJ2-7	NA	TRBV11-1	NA	TGTGCCAGCACCGAACCCCCCGACTACGAGCAGTACTTC	CASTEPPDYEQYF
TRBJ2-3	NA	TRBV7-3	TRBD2	TGTGCCAGCAGCGACCAAGCAAGCGGGAGGACCACAGATACGCAGTATTTT	CASSDQASGRTTDTQYF
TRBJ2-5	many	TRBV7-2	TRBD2	TGTGCCAGCAGCCTCGGACTAGCGGGAGGGCGAGAGACCCAGTACTTC	CASSLGLAGGRETQYF
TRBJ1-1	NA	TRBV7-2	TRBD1	TGTGCCAGCAGCTGGGGGACAGATGATGAAGCTTTCTTT	CASSWGTDDEAFF
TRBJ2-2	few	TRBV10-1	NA	TGCGCCAGCAGTGAAGTAGTCTACACCGGGGAGCTGTTTTTT	CASSEVVYTGELFF
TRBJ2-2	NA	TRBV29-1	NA	TGCAGCGTTGGATACGTATCTACGAACACCGGGGAGCTGTTTTTT	CSVGYVSTNTGELFF
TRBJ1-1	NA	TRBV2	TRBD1	TGTGCCAGCCCAGGGGGGTACACTGAAGCTTTCTTT	CASPGGYTEAFF
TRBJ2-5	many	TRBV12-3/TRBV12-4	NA	TGTGCCAGCAGTACCCCGAGGGGGGGGCCGAAGGAGACCCAGTACTTC	CASSTPRGGPKETQYF
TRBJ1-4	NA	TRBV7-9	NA	TGTGCCAGCAGCTTAGATGGCAGGGAACTGTTTTTT	CASSLDGRELFF
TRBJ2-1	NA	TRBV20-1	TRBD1	TGCAGTGCTAGAGAAGGGACAGCCTCCTACAATGAGCAGTTCTTC	CSAREGTASYNEQFF
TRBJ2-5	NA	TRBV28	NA	TGTGCCAGCAGTACGGATCGGACACCACAAGAGACCCAGTACTTC	CASSTDRTPQETQYF
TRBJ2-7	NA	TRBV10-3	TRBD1	TGTGCCATCAGTGAAGGACAGGGGACAGACGAGCAGTACTTC	CAISEGQGTDEQYF
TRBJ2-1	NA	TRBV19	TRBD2	TGTGCCAGTAGTATAGACCACCTACTAGCGGGAGCCTACAATGAGCAGTTCTTC	CASSIDHLLAGAYNEQFF
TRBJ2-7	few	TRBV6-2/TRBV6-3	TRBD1	TGTGCCAGCAGTTACTCCTGGACAGGGGTTTCCTACGAGCAGTACTTC	CASSYSWTGVSYEQYF
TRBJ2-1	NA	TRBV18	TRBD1	TGTGCCAGCTCACCCAGGCAGGGGGCCAACAATGAGCAGTTCTTC	CASSPRQGANNEQFF
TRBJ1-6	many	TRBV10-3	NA	TGTGCCATCGGGGGACGGTGGAATTCACCCCTCCACTTT	CAIGGRWNSPLHF
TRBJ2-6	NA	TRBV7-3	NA	TGTGCCAGCAGCCCTGAGGGAGCAGGTGGGGCCAACGTCCTGACTTTC	CASSPEGAGGANVLTF
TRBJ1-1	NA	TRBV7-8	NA	TGTGCCAGCAGCTCGCCTCAGGGCGGGAACACTGAAGCTTTCTTT	CASSSPQGGNTEAFF
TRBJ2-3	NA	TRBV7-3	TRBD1	TGTGCCAGCAGCTTCACAGGGGGCACAGATACGCAGTATTTT	CASSFTGGTDTQYF
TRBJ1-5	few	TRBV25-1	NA	TGTGCCAGCAGTGAAGTCTGGGAGGGTCAGCCCCAGCATTTT	CASSEVWEGQPQHF
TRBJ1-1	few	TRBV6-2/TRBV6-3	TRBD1	TGTGCCAGCAGTTACTCAAATGCAGGGGGGACTGAAGCTTTCTTT	CASSYSNAGGTEAFF